What follows are 21 T cell receptor beta chains derived from one specimen sequenced in a study of blood T cell repertoires in COVID-19. Measured with immunoSEQ multiplex PCR; TCRdb has only the in-frame clones, and not every one. The data show some 250,000 clones, more than 85% seen once. The material sequenced was peripheral blood. The receptors were gathered from a woman aged 70 to 79 with active or convalescent COVID-19.

CDR3 amino acids: CSTMGAETQYF. The CDR3 nucleotides are TGCAGTACCATGGGGGCGGAGACCCAGTACTTC. The rearrangement uses TRBV20-1 and TRBJ2-5; a possible D gene is TRBD1 (6 bases). Trimming cost V 8 bases and J 5 bases, with 12 bases left between them. This CDR3 contains 11 residues. Germline V CDR1 and CDR2: DFQATT, SNEGSKA (reference sequence).

Comments on this clone: Other DNA sequences from this sample encode an identical CDR3 as well. V is TRBV4-3 and J is TRBJ2-7, with D unresolved. Germline V gives CDR1 LGHNA, CDR2 YSLEER. Between the trimmed V and J ends, which lost 0 bases and 1 base, there was a span of 7 bases. The CDR3 totals 14 residues. The DNA for the CDR3 is TGCGCCAGCAGCCAAGACCGCGGATCCTACGAGCAGTACTTC. Residues: CASSQDRGSYEQYF.

CDR3 protein: CASSSLAGELFF. As DNA, the CDR3 is TGTGCCAGCAGTTCCTTAGCCGGGGAGCTGTTTTTT. The V call is TRBV6-2 or TRBV6-3, the J call TRBJ2-2; D uncertain. V was trimmed by 4 bases and J by 6 bases, leaving 6 bases between them. The CDR3 totals 12 residues. Germline values: CDR1 MNHEY, CDR2 SVGEGT.

The chain combines TRBV27 with TRBJ2-7; D is ambiguous. V was trimmed by 4 bases and J by 3 bases, leaving 10 bases between them. Per the germline V gene, CDR1 is MNHEY and CDR2 is SMNVEV (reference sequence). The CDR3 covers 13 residues. CDR3 coding DNA: TGTGCCAGCAGTTCCCCCCGCTACTACGAGCAGTACTTC. It translates to CASSSPRYYEQYF.

The CDR3 coding sequence is TGTGCCAGTAGTATTACAGTGAATAATTCACCCCTCCACTTT. Protein product: CASSITVNNSPLHF. V gene TRBV19 combines with J gene TRBJ1-6; D is ambiguous. The CDR3 is 14 residues long. V was cut by 3 bases and J by 5 bases, with 8 bases left in between. From germline, CDR1 is LNHDA and CDR2 SQIVND (reference sequence). The full variable domain, its missing parts supplied by reference TRBV19 and TRBJ1-6, is DGGITQSPKYLFRKEGQNVTLSCEQNLNHDAMYWYRQDPGQGLRLIYYSQIVNDFQKGDIAEGYSVSREKKESFPLTVTSAQKNPTAFYLCASSITVNNSPLHFGNGTRLTVT.

This clone appeared a few times. The chain joins TRBV19 to TRBJ1-5; 8 positions match TRBD1. The CDR3 sequence is 15 residues long. V trimming: 3 bases; J trimming: 5 bases; junction bases outside the gene matches: 6. Germline V lookup: CDR1 LNHDA, CDR2 SQIVND (reference sequence). The CDR3 sequence: CASSIGQGLYQPQHF. Written as DNA, the CDR3 is TGTGCCAGTAGTATCGGACAGGGACTTTATCAGCCCCAGCATTTT.

The gene calls are TRBV27 and TRBJ2-5; possibly TRBD1 for D (6 bases). Germline assignment: CDR1 MNHEY and CDR2 SMNVEV (reference sequence). The CDR3 covers 13 residues. The ends were cut back, 5 bases at V and 4 bases at J, with 11 bases in the middle. CDR3 protein: CASSRAGAETQYF. The CDR3 nucleotides read TGTGCCAGCAGTAGGGCAGGGGCAGAGACCCAGTACTTC.

The J gene is TRBJ1-6, the V gene TRBV18; TRBD1 is a possible D gene (5 bases). V was pared by 2 bases and J by 6 bases, with 14 bases between. CDR1 is KGHSH and CDR2 is LQKENI in the germline V gene. The CDR3 contains 16 residues. CDR3 in amino acids: CASSPIGGIGNSPLHF. The CDR3 DNA sequence: TGTGCCAGCTCACCAATCGGGGGTATAGGTAATTCACCCCTCCACTTT.

This chain joins TRBV2 and TRBJ2-7; unclear D gene. CDR3 length: 13 amino acids. Germline CDR1 is SNHLY and CDR2 is FYNNEI. With 0 bases removed from V and 3 bases from J, the gap between germline ends came to 6 bases. CDR3 sequence reads: CASSEAESYEQYF. The CDR3 DNA reads TGTGCCAGCAGTGAAGCGGAGAGCTACGAGCAGTACTTC. The variable domain in full, completed from reference TRBV2 and TRBJ2-7, reads EPEVTQTPSHQVTQMGQEVILRCVPISNHLYFYWYRQILGQKVEFLVSFYNNEISEKSEIFDDQFSVERPDGSNFTLKIRSTKLEDSAMYFCASSEAESYEQYFGPGTRLTVT.

The rearrangement uses TRBV3-1 (or the pseudogene TRBV3-2) and TRBJ2-3; D unresolved. The germline CDR1 and CDR2 sequences are LGHDT and YNNKEL (reference sequence). CDR3 length equals 12 residues. V gave up 4 bases and J gave up 6 bases, with 8 bases separating them. The CDR3 coding sequence is TGTGCCAGCAGCCTTCTACCCGATACGCAGTATTTT. It translates to CASSLLPDTQYF.

V is TRBV3-1 (or the pseudogene TRBV3-2) and J is TRBJ1-2; D ambiguous. This CDR3 contains 12 residues. Trimming removed 4 bases from V and 8 bases from J, with 11 bases in between. Germline V gives CDR1 LGHDT, CDR2 YNNKEL (reference sequence). CDR3 sequence (DNA): TGTGCCAGCAGCCCCTACGGGAGCGGCTACACCTTC. The encoded protein is CASSPYGSGYTF.

The chain links TRBV11-2 to TRBJ1-5, with 10 nucleotides matching TRBD1. Germline-derived CDR1 and CDR2 are SGHAT and FQNNGV. The CDR3 consists of 15 residues. The J segment lost 3 bases and the V segment lost 4 bases, leaving 3 bases of the junction unmatched. CDR3 region: CASSWGTGDNQPQHF. CDR3 DNA: TGTGCCAGCAGCTGGGGGACAGGGGACAATCAGCCCCAGCATTTT. Drawing the rest from reference TRBV11-2 and TRBJ1-5, the complete variable domain is EAGVAQSPRYKIIEKRQSVAFWCNPISGHATLYWYQQILGQGPKLLIQFQNNGVVDDSQLPKDRFSAERLKGVDSTLKIQPAKLEDSAVYLCASSWGTGDNQPQHFGDGTRLSIL.

The V call is TRBV19, the J call TRBJ1-4, with 7 bases identical to TRBD1. V shed 3 bases and J 4 bases; nucleotides not matched to a gene: 5. Germline loops: CDR1 LNHDA, CDR2 SQIVND (reference sequence). This CDR3 spans 15 amino acids. The CDR3 bases are TGTGCCAGTAGTATCCCGGGACAGAATAATGAAAAACTGTTTTTT. It codes for CASSIPGQNNEKLFF.

V gene TRBV7-2 combines with J gene TRBJ1-5, with 9 bases that match TRBD1. Germline V gives CDR1 SGHTA, CDR2 FQGNSA. The CDR3 is 14 residues long. The ends lost 5 bases at V and 7 bases at J; junction bases unmatched: 6. The CDR3 sequence is CASSMDRGGQPQHF. As DNA, the CDR3 is TGTGCCAGCAGCATGGACAGGGGAGGCCAGCCCCAGCATTTT.

The CDR3 sequence: CASSSLAGEGNEQFF. As DNA, the CDR3 is TGTGCCAGCAGCTCTCTAGCGGGCGAGGGCAATGAGCAGTTCTTC. The V and J genes are TRBV7-6 and TRBJ2-1, with 8 bases aligning to TRBD2. V trimming: 4 bases; J trimming: 6 bases; junction bases outside the gene matches: 8. Germline V CDR1 and CDR2: SGHVS, FNYEAQ. The CDR3 runs to 15 residues.

This clone has a single count. The chain carries TRBV10-2 and TRBJ1-6, with no clear D. The V end was cut by 5 bases, the J end by 9 bases, with 20 bases between. Germline V gene data show CDR1 as WSHSY and CDR2 as SAAADI. CDR3 size: 16 residues. The CDR3 loop is CASSHLRGRVSSPLHF. CDR3 DNA: TGCGCCAGCAGTCACCTTCGAGGGAGGGTGAGTTCACCCCTCCACTTT.

As DNA, the CDR3 is TGTGCCAGCAGCTTACAGACAGGTTCACCCCTCCACTTT. Amino acid sequence: CASSLQTGSPLHF. V usage is TRBV7-3 and J usage is TRBJ1-6; D perhaps matches TRBD1 (6 bases). The germline gives CDR1 SGHTA, CDR2 FQGTGA. The CDR3 runs 13 residues. V lost 2 bases and J lost 9, with 8 bases in between.

The chain links TRBV19 to TRBJ2-3; 9 nucleotides line up with TRBD1. The CDR3 extends over 15 amino acids. Germline CDR1 is LNHDA and CDR2 is SQIVND (reference sequence). The V gene end was trimmed by 6 bases and the J gene end by 3 bases; junction bases not matched to a gene: 7. The CDR3 sequence is CASSSDRGLTDTQYF. CDR3 coding DNA: TGTGCCAGTAGCTCGGACAGGGGTCTTACAGATACGCAGTATTTT.

This chain joins TRBV5-4 and TRBJ1-1, with 7 nucleotides matching TRBD1. The trim removed 0 bases at V and 4 bases at J, leaving 6 bases unmatched. The CDR3 is 15 residues long. The germline CDR1 and CDR2 sequences are SGHNT and YYREEE (reference sequence). The CDR3 bases are TGTGCCAGCAGCTTGGGTACAGGGGTTGGCACTGAAGCTTTCTTT. This sequence encodes CASSLGTGVGTEAFF.

This sequence joins TRBV7-2 and TRBJ1-3; no clear D gene. Trimming took 5 bases from V and 2 from J, leaving 7 bases between them. Germline V gives CDR1 SGHTA, CDR2 FQGNSA. The CDR3 is made up of 13 amino acids. The CDR3 region has the DNA TGTGCCAGCAGCAGCGGGGCTGGAAACACCATATATTTT. It yields the protein CASSSGAGNTIYF.

This clone was observed a single time. The V call is TRBV19, the J call TRBJ1-2; the D gene is possibly TRBD1 (6 bases). The CDR3 extends over 14 amino acids. V shed 5 bases and J shed 4 bases, with 14 bases lying between them. Germline assignment: CDR1 LNHDA and CDR2 SQIVND (reference sequence). The CDR3 loop reads CASSEDRPLYGYTF. In DNA form, the CDR3 reads TGTGCCAGTAGTGAGGACAGACCTCTCTATGGCTACACCTTC.